This is a list of T cell receptor beta chains from one sample in a study of blood T cell repertoires in COVID-19. The protocol was immunoSEQ multiplex PCR, while the TCRdb copy is restricted to in-frame clones and leaves out a portion. The sample lists fewer than 300,000 clones, around 85% occurring once. The material sequenced was peripheral blood. These receptors originate from a human donor with COVID-19, enrolled during active disease. The donor label of this sample is uncertain. Each CDR3 is given with its conserved first and last residue. Each record gives: clone size, V gene, J gene, D gene, CDR3 protein, CDR3 DNA. The D gene is left open where the match is weak. The listing skips clone size in some rows; elsewhere it reads once, few, many or a size class.

>.|TRBV24-1|TRBJ2-1|TRBD2
CATSESGLAGVSSYNEQFF
TGTGCCACCAGTGAATCGGGACTAGCGGGAGTTTCCTCCTACAATGAGCAGTTCTTC
>.|TRBV18|TRBJ1-2|TRBD1
CASSSRQGMEGYGYTF
TGTGCCAGCTCGTCCAGACAGGGGATGGAAGGCTATGGCTACACCTTC
>.|TRBV6-5|TRBJ1-4|TRBD1
CASIRDRTNEKLFF
TGTGCCAGCATTAGGGACAGGACTAATGAAAAACTGTTTTTT
>.|TRBV5-4|TRBJ1-2|.
CASSQDRHGGYTF
TGTGCCAGCAGCCAGGACAGACACGGGGGCTACACCTTC
>.|TRBV27|TRBJ2-2|TRBD1
CASKPGQGAGELFF
TGTGCCAGCAAACCGGGACAGGGAGCCGGGGAGCTGTTTTTT
>.|TRBV6-5|TRBJ1-1|TRBD1
CASSRGTVNTEAFF
TGTGCCAGCAGTCGCGGGACAGTGAACACTGAAGCTTTCTTT
>once|TRBV7-3|TRBJ1-2|TRBD1
CASSLHAGGDNYGYTF
TGTGCCAGCAGCTTACATGCAGGGGGAGATAACTATGGCTACACCTTC
>.|TRBV11-3|TRBJ2-1|TRBD2
CASSLRTSGSPLQFF
TGTGCCAGCAGCTTAAGGACTAGCGGGAGCCCACTGCAGTTCTTC
>.|TRBV7-3|TRBJ1-1|.
CASSLGVRGWDTEAFF
TGTGCCAGCAGCTTAGGGGTACGGGGATGGGACACTGAAGCTTTCTTT
>.|TRBV4-2|TRBJ2-7|.
CASSQEFADEQYF
TGTGCCAGCAGCCAAGAATTTGCGGACGAGCAGTACTTC
>.|TRBV19|TRBJ2-2|TRBD2
CASKAAGGNTGELFF
TGTGCCAGTAAAGCAGCGGGAGGAAACACCGGGGAGCTGTTTTTT
>.|TRBV7-9|TRBJ2-7|TRBD2
CASSSRLAGEGYEQYF
TGTGCCAGCAGCTCCCGGCTAGCGGGAGAAGGGTACGAGCAGTACTTC
>.|TRBV27|TRBJ2-2|TRBD1
CASSSRPRQGIGTGELFF
TGTGCCAGCAGTTCCCGCCCCCGACAGGGGATCGGAACCGGGGAGCTGTTTTTT
>.|TRBV30|TRBJ2-2|.
CAWSPRTGELFF
TGTGCCTGGAGTCCCCGGACCGGGGAGCTGTTTTTT
>.|TRBV5-5|TRBJ1-1|.
CASSLGVKNTEAFF
TGTGCCAGCAGCTTGGGAGTGAAGAACACTGAAGCTTTCTTT
>.|TRBV19|TRBJ1-5|TRBD1
CASSIGKGALQPQHF
TGTGCCAGTAGTATAGGAAAGGGGGCTCTTCAGCCCCAGCATTTT
>.|TRBV7-2|TRBJ1-4|TRBD1
CASSSAQGLGNEKLFF
TGTGCCAGCAGCTCAGCACAGGGGTTGGGTAATGAAAAACTGTTTTTT
>.|TRBV11-1|TRBJ2-1|TRBD2
CASSLSASGAPHEQFF
TGTGCCAGCAGCTTGTCTGCTAGCGGGGCCCCCCATGAGCAGTTCTTC
>.|TRBV3-1/TRBV3-2|TRBJ1-2|TRBD1
CASSQEGDQGAGGYTF
TGTGCCAGCAGCCAAGAAGGGGACCAGGGGGCCGGTGGCTACACCTTC
>.|TRBV27|TRBJ1-4|.
CASSQIEATNEKLFF
TGTGCCAGCAGCCAAATAGAGGCAACTAATGAAAAACTGTTTTTT
>.|TRBV7-8|TRBJ1-5|TRBD1
CASSLLGTGGNQPQHF
TGTGCCAGCAGCTTACTAGGGACAGGGGGGAATCAGCCCCAGCATTTT
>once|TRBV5-5|TRBJ1-4|.
CASSLTGHPDEKLFF
TGTGCCAGCAGCTTGACGGGACATCCGGATGAAAAACTGTTTTTT
>.|TRBV19|TRBJ1-2|TRBD1
CASSAEYRGGGYTF
TGTGCCAGTAGTGCCGAATACAGGGGCGGCGGCTACACCTTC
>.|TRBV3-1/TRBV3-2|TRBJ1-2|.
CASSQEVRDSRGYTF
TGTGCCAGCAGCCAAGAGGTCCGGGACTCAAGAGGCTACACCTTC
>.|TRBV21-1|TRBJ2-2|.
CASSSPRETGELFF
TGTGCCAGCAGCAGTCCGAGAGAGACCGGGGAGCTGTTTTTT
>few|TRBV4-1|TRBJ1-6|TRBD1
CASSQDPTGGRDSPLHF
TGCGCCAGCAGCCAAGATCCAACAGGGGGCAGGGATTCACCCCTCCACTTT
>.|TRBV5-1|TRBJ2-5|TRBD1
CASSYGQGRETQYF
TGCGCCAGCAGCTACGGACAGGGGCGGGAGACCCAGTACTTC
>.|TRBV24-1|TRBJ2-5|TRBD1
CATRGTGGRETQYF
TGTGCCACCAGAGGAACAGGGGGCAGGGAGACCCAGTACTTC
>.|TRBV27|TRBJ2-3|TRBD2
CASSRLRGGSDGTDTQYF
TGTGCCAGCAGTCGCCTCCGGGGGGGTAGCGATGGCACAGATACGCAGTATTTT
>.|TRBV27|TRBJ2-1|.
CASSFGRGSYNEQFF
TGTGCCAGCAGTTTTGGCCGGGGCTCCTACAATGAGCAGTTCTTC
>.|TRBV5-1|TRBJ2-2|TRBD2
CASSLVSGTAGELFF
TGCGCCAGCAGCTTGGTGAGCGGGACCGCCGGGGAGCTGTTTTTT
>.|TRBV11-3|TRBJ1-1|TRBD1
CASSTGQGTEAFF
TGTGCCAGCAGTACGGGACAGGGGACTGAAGCTTTCTTT
>.|TRBV9|TRBJ1-1|.
CASSVEPQIPEAFF
TGTGCCAGCAGCGTAGAACCCCAGATCCCTGAAGCTTTCTTT
>.|TRBV27|TRBJ2-5|TRBD1
CASSPNTGARETQYF
TGTGCCAGCAGTCCGAATACAGGGGCACGGGAGACCCAGTACTTC
>.|TRBV7-2|TRBJ2-7|.
CASSSFGGSYEQYF
TGTGCCAGCAGCTCCTTTGGGGGGTCCTACGAGCAGTACTTC
>.|TRBV19|TRBJ2-7|TRBD1
CASSTSSGTGVPYEQYF
TGTGCCAGTAGTACCAGCTCCGGGACAGGGGTCCCCTACGAGCAGTACTTC
>once|TRBV11-1|TRBJ1-5|TRBD1
CASSLARGTAGQPQHF
TGTGCCAGCAGCTTAGCGCGAGGGACAGCAGGTCAGCCCCAGCATTTT
>.|TRBV30|TRBJ1-3|.
CAWSGLSGNTIYF
TGTGCCTGGAGTGGACTCTCTGGAAACACCATATATTTT
>.|TRBV28|TRBJ1-4|TRBD1
CASRLQGASNEKLFF
TGTGCCAGCAGACTACAGGGGGCATCTAATGAAAAACTGTTTTTT
>.|TRBV7-2|TRBJ2-3|.
CASSLYGNTDTQYF
TGTGCCAGCAGCTTGTACGGGAACACAGATACGCAGTATTTT
>.|TRBV27|TRBJ1-3|.
CASSPLSGLGNTIYF
TGTGCCAGCAGTCCCCTCTCTGGGCTAGGAAACACCATATATTTT
>once|TRBV7-9|TRBJ1-5|.
CASSPGTSNQPQHF
TGTGCCAGCAGCCCCGGGACAAGCAATCAGCCCCAGCATTTT
>.|TRBV7-9|TRBJ2-1|.
CASSPGGLAARKDNEQFF
TGTGCCAGCAGCCCCGGGGGGCTAGCGGCCCGAAAAGACAATGAGCAGTTCTTC
>many|TRBV4-2|TRBJ2-3|.
CASSPQVAVTDTQYF
TGTGCCAGCAGCCCACAGGTAGCGGTGACAGATACGCAGTATTTT
>.|TRBV19|TRBJ1-5|TRBD1
CASSHGQGASGNQPQHF
TGTGCCAGTAGCCATGGACAGGGGGCGAGCGGCAATCAGCCCCAGCATTTT
>.|TRBV6-2/TRBV6-3|TRBJ2-7|TRBD2
CASSFVGRGSYEQYF
TGTGCCAGCAGTTTCGTCGGGAGGGGGTCCTACGAGCAGTACTTC
>few|TRBV18|TRBJ1-2|.
CASSPPADRPTNYGYTF
TGTGCCAGCTCACCACCCGCCGACAGACCAACTAACTATGGCTACACCTTC
>.|TRBV5-6|TRBJ1-1|.
CASSLAWNTEAFF
TGTGCCAGCAGCTTGGCCTGGAACACTGAAGCTTTCTTT